This T cell receptor (beta chain) was recovered during a study of blood T cell repertoires in COVID-19. At the level of the study: PBMCs, B-cell-depleted T cells, or T cells were the source of the cDNA or gDNA that made up the material.

Exposed participants encountered a COVID-19 case during the 2 weeks preceding study entry. The CDR3 has 12 amino acids. The germline V gene encodes CDR1 SGHNT and CDR2 YYREEE (reference sequence). Trimming stripped 4 bases from V and 5 bases from J, with 6 bases between. The method was immunoSEQ multiplex PCR; TCRdb's version includes in-frame clones alone and lacks a portion of them. Of over 200,000 clones listed, 88% are singletons. V gene TRBV5-4 combines with J gene TRBJ2-2; D uncertain. This receptor was identified in a woman aged 25 to 39 who had been exposed to COVID-19. The sequenced sample was PBMCs or T cells enriched from blood (not recorded which). The CDR3 protein is CASSPQTGELFF. CDR3 DNA sequence: TGTGCCAGCAGCCCACAAACCGGGGAGCTGTTTTTT. The full variable domain, completed using reference TRBV5-4 and TRBJ2-2, is ETGVTQSPTHLIKTRGQQVTLRCSSQSGHNTVSWYQQALGQGPQFIFQYYREEENGRGNFPPRFSGLQFPNYSSELNVNALELDDSALYLCASSPQTGELFFGEGSRLTVL.